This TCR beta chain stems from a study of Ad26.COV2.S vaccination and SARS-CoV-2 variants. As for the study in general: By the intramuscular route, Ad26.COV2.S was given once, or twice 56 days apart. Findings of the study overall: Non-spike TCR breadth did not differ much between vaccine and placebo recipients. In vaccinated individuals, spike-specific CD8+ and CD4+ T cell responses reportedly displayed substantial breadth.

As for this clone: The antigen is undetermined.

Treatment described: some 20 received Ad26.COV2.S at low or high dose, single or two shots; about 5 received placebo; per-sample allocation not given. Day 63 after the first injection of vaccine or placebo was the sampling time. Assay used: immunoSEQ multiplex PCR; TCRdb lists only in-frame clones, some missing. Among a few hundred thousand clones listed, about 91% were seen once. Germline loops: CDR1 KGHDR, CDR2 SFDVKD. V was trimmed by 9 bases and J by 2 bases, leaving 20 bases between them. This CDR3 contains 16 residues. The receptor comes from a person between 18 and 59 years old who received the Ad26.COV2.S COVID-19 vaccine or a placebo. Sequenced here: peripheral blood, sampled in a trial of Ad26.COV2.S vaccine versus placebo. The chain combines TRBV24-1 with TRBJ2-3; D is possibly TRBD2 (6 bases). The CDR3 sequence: CATSAGTRDPTDTQYF. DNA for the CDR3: TGTGCCACCTCTGCCGGGACTCGCGATCCCACAGATACGCAGTATTTT.